Following are 4 T cell receptor beta chains from one sample sequenced in a study of technical replicates of blood from a handful of donors. Libraries were prepared by immunoSEQ multiplex PCR; TCRdb keeps only in-frame clonotypes and omits some of them. The sample contains approximately 87,000 clones, more than 90% of which appear only once. Sequences were obtained from T cells isolated from PBMCs. The origin of the receptors is a human donor in good health. Some clones in this sample may be carry-over from other donors' samples.

The J gene is TRBJ2-1, the V gene TRBV19; 7 nucleotides agree with TRBD1. The germline CDR1 and CDR2 sequences are LNHDA and SQIVND (reference sequence). This CDR3 spans 13 amino acids. The trim removed 5 bases at V and 10 bases at J, leaving 8 bases unmatched. This chain's CDR3 is CASSQGQLLEQFF. The CDR3 nucleotides read TGTGCCAGTAGTCAGGGACAGCTTCTGGAGCAGTTCTTC.

The chain has TRBV11-2 and TRBJ1-1, with TRBD1 identical over 8 bases. This CDR3 is 15 amino acids long. With V trimmed by 6 bases and J by 7 bases, 13 bases remained unmatched. CDR1 and CDR2 from the germline V gene are SGHAT and FQNNGV. The CDR3 region is CASRHRDRGGGEAFF. CDR3 in DNA: TGTGCCAGCAGACACCGAGACAGGGGTGGAGGTGAAGCTTTCTTT.

The rearrangement links TRBV27 to TRBJ2-3; 10 bases fit TRBD2. With V trimmed by 6 bases and J by 2 bases, 8 bases remained unmatched. Per the germline V gene, CDR1 is MNHEY and CDR2 is SMNVEV (reference sequence). CDR3 length equals 16 residues. In DNA, the CDR3 is TGTGCCAGCAGACCCCTGGGACTAGCGACCACAGATACGCAGTATTTT. The encoded protein is CASRPLGLATTDTQYF.

The chain links TRBV7-9 to TRBJ2-1; D might be TRBD1 (6 bases). V dropped 2 bases and J dropped 5 bases, with 13 bases sitting between them. CDR3 size: 15 residues. Germline V gene data show CDR1 as SEHNR and CDR2 as FQNEAQ (reference sequence). CDR3 nucleotides: TGTGCCAGCAGCTTAACTCCGGGACACAACAATGAGCAGTTCTTC. It yields the protein CASSLTPGHNNEQFF.